The rows below give T cell receptor beta chains drawn from one sample of a study of blood T cell repertoires in COVID-19. The table came from immunoSEQ multiplex PCR; TCRdb's copy has only in-frame clones and leaves some out. Of 200,000 to 300,000 clones in the sample, 81% were seen once. Sequenced: peripheral blood. All receptors come from a woman older than 75 with COVID-19, enrolled during active disease. Each CDR3 is given with its conserved first and last residue. D genes are given only for firm matches. For some rows the clone size is stated as once, few or many, or as a class when expanded; others skip it.

d_gene: .
j_gene: TRBJ2-2
abundance: .
v_gene: TRBV9
CDR3aa: CASSVVSSTGELFF
CDR3nt: TGTGCCAGCAGCGTAGTTTCTTCCACCGGGGAGCTGTTTTTT

d_gene: .
j_gene: TRBJ2-5
abundance: .
v_gene: TRBV5-1
CDR3aa: CASSLGAAGAWETQYF
CDR3nt: TGCGCCAGCAGCTTGGGGGCGGCGGGGGCCTGGGAGACCCAGTACTTC

d_gene: .
j_gene: TRBJ1-1
abundance: .
v_gene: TRBV5-5
CDR3aa: CASSLDSQGNTEAFF
CDR3nt: TGTGCCAGCAGCTTGGACTCCCAGGGGAACACTGAAGCTTTCTTT

d_gene: .
j_gene: TRBJ2-7
abundance: medium-sized
v_gene: TRBV7-9
CDR3aa: CASSLSYEQYF
CDR3nt: TGTGCCAGCAGCCTTTCCTACGAGCAGTACTTC

d_gene: TRBD2
j_gene: TRBJ2-5
abundance: .
v_gene: TRBV3-1/TRBV3-2
CDR3aa: CASSHRLAGVETQYF
CDR3nt: TGTGCCAGCAGCCATCGACTAGCGGGAGTGGAGACCCAGTACTTC

d_gene: TRBD1
j_gene: TRBJ1-4
abundance: .
v_gene: TRBV15
CDR3aa: CATSRGTGVDGEKLFF
CDR3nt: TGTGCCACCAGCAGGGGGACAGGGGTCGATGGTGAAAAACTGTTTTTT

d_gene: .
j_gene: TRBJ1-2
abundance: .
v_gene: TRBV28
CDR3aa: CASSLRSVDGYTF
CDR3nt: TGTGCCAGCAGTCTGCGTTCCGTCGATGGCTACACCTTC

d_gene: TRBD1
j_gene: TRBJ1-1
abundance: once
v_gene: TRBV7-2
CDR3aa: CASSVRGQMNTEAFF
CDR3nt: TGTGCCAGCAGCGTTAGGGGACAGATGAACACTGAAGCTTTCTTT

d_gene: .
j_gene: TRBJ2-2
abundance: .
v_gene: TRBV7-3
CDR3aa: CASSLPGAGELFF
CDR3nt: TGTGCCAGCAGCTTACCAGGGGCCGGGGAGCTGTTTTTT

d_gene: .
j_gene: TRBJ2-5
abundance: .
v_gene: TRBV29-1
CDR3aa: CSVLGYQETQYF
CDR3nt: TGCAGCGTTCTCGGGTACCAAGAGACCCAGTACTTC

d_gene: .
j_gene: TRBJ1-6
abundance: .
v_gene: TRBV7-9
CDR3aa: CASSPEGRNSPLHF
CDR3nt: TGTGCCAGCAGCCCCGAGGGCCGTAATTCACCCCTCCACTTT

d_gene: TRBD1
j_gene: TRBJ1-2
abundance: .
v_gene: TRBV10-3
CDR3aa: CAISEPTGAGTNYGYTF
CDR3nt: TGTGCCATCAGTGAGCCAACAGGGGCGGGAACTAACTATGGCTACACCTTC

d_gene: .
j_gene: TRBJ1-1
abundance: few
v_gene: TRBV6-6
CDR3aa: CASSYSRAAEAFF
CDR3nt: TGTGCCAGCAGTTACTCCAGGGCCGCTGAAGCTTTCTTT

d_gene: .
j_gene: TRBJ1-1
abundance: .
v_gene: TRBV2
CDR3aa: CASSKTGLNTEAFF
CDR3nt: TGTGCCAGCAGTAAGACAGGCCTTAACACTGAAGCTTTCTTT

d_gene: .
j_gene: TRBJ1-1
abundance: .
v_gene: TRBV18
CDR3aa: CASSKRTEAFF
CDR3nt: TGTGCCAGCTCAAAGAGGACTGAAGCTTTCTTT

d_gene: .
j_gene: TRBJ1-4
abundance: .
v_gene: TRBV19
CDR3aa: CASRGLSEKLFF
CDR3nt: TGTGCCAGTAGAGGACTTTCGGAAAAACTGTTTTTT